Presented here are 4 T cell receptor beta chains from one specimen sequenced in a study of cytomegalovirus exposure and HLA in healthy donors. PCR involved 60 Vbeta and 13 Jbeta primers. The assay was immunoSEQ multiplex PCR, and TCRdb's table has in-frame clones only and misses some. Of 150,000 or so clones listed, around 82% are singletons. Sequenced: PBMCs. These receptors were obtained from a male donor in good health and CMV-seronegative.

The genes are TRBV19 and TRBJ1-4; D gene unclear. V was cut by 1 base and J by 2 bases, with 8 bases left in between. This CDR3 comprises 15 residues. The germline CDR1 and CDR2 sequences are LNHDA and SQIVND (reference sequence). The CDR3 nucleotides are TGTGCCAGTAGTATAGGGGGAGCGACTAATGAAAAACTGTTTTTT. Translation: CASSIGGATNEKLFF.

The chain employs TRBV11-1 and TRBJ2-5, with 8 bases lining up with TRBD1. This CDR3 spans 15 amino acids. From germline, CDR1 is SGHAT and CDR2 FQDESV (reference sequence). J lost 4 bases, V lost 6 bases, and 10 bases had no gene match. CDR3 in DNA: TGTGCCAGCAGACGAGACAGGGGCGTTAGAGAGACCCAGTACTTC. Translated: CASRRDRGVRETQYF. Together with reference TRBV11-1 and TRBJ2-5, the CDR3 gives the full variable domain: EAEVAQSPRYKITEKSQAVAFWCDPISGHATLYWYRQILGQGPELLVQFQDESVVDDSQLPKDRFSAERLKGVDSTLKIQPAELGDSAMYLCASRRDRGVRETQYFGPGTRLLVL.

The chain has TRBV10-3 and TRBJ2-2; 10 bases align to TRBD1. The germline V gene has CDR1 ENHRY and CDR2 SYGVKD. The CDR3 covers 17 residues. Unmatched junction bases numbered 11, after V lost 3 bases and J lost 7 bases. CDR3 DNA sequence: TGTGCCATCAGTGAAGGCGGGACAGGGGTTATTCACGGGGAGCTGTTTTTT. Its translation is CAISEGGTGVIHGELFF.

This sequence joins TRBV9 and TRBJ1-5; tentatively, D is TRBD1 (5 bases). This CDR3 region has 15 residues. CDR1 is SGDLS, CDR2 YYNGEE, per germline. V lost 0 bases to trimming and J lost 6 bases, with 13 bases between them. In DNA, the CDR3 is TGTGCCAGCAGCGTAGGAAGGGGCGAACGTCAGCCCCAGCATTTT. Amino acid sequence: CASSVGRGERQPQHF.